The clone carrying this T cell receptor (beta chain) has a handful of counts. After removal of 0 bases from V and 4 bases from J, the junction contained 6 bases not matched to a gene. Germline CDR1 is GTSNPN and CDR2 is SVGIG (reference sequence). This CDR3 has 16 amino acids. This sample is part of a study of T-cell memory formation after mild COVID-19. TCRdb re-called the 5' RACE reads with MiXCR, one entry per CDR3 protein. The sample shows just over 200,000 distinct CDR3 sequences, 9.5% to 10% of them seen only once. The origin of this receptor is a man younger than 35 who had mild COVID-19 (a few samples of this study predate the infection). Cell type and time point are not known. The chain links TRBV30 to TRBJ2-5; TRBD2 aligns across 12 bases. Sequenced material: PBMCs or a T cell subset sorted from them (not recorded which). CDR3 in amino acids: CAWSVGLAGSRETQYF. CDR3 sequence (DNA): TGTGCCTGGAGTGTAGGACTAGCGGGGTCTCGAGAGACCCAGTACTTC.